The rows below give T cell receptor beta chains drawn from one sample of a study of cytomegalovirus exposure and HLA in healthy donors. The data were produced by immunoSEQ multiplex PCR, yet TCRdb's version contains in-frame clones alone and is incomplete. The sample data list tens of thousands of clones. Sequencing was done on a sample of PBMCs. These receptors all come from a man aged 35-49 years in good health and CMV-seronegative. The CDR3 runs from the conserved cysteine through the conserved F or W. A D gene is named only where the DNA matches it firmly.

CASSLSGIYGYTF	TGCGCCAGCAGCTTGTCAGGGATCTATGGCTACACCTTC	TRBV5-1	.	TRBJ1-2
CASGFGQGPFSTDTQYF	TGTGCTAGTGGTTTCGGACAGGGCCCTTTTTCCACAGATACGCAGTATTTT	TRBV12-5	TRBD1	TRBJ2-3
CASSEGRLDQPQHF	TGTGCCAGCAGTGAAGGTCGGTTGGATCAGCCCCAGCATTTT	TRBV2	.	TRBJ1-5
CASSEMTGAGQPQHF	TGTGCCAGCAGTGAAATGACAGGGGCAGGTCAGCCCCAGCATTTT	TRBV6-1	TRBD1	TRBJ1-5
CASSREDNYGYTF	TGTGCCAGCAGCCGGGAGGACAACTATGGCTACACCTTC	TRBV4-2	.	TRBJ1-2
CASSQRASHTEAFF	TGTGCCAGCAGCCAGAGGGCTTCCCACACTGAAGCTTTCTTT	TRBV7-2	.	TRBJ1-1
CASSPFGGSAYEQYF	TGTGCCAGCAGCCCTTTTGGTGGGAGCGCCTACGAGCAGTACTTC	TRBV9	.	TRBJ2-7
CASSIGAESSGNTIYF	TGTGCCAGTAGTATTGGGGCGGAGAGCTCTGGAAACACCATATATTTT	TRBV19	.	TRBJ1-3
CAWSVKADSAQYF	TGTGCCTGGAGTGTAAAGGCAGACAGCGCCCAGTACTTC	TRBV30	.	TRBJ2-5
CASSFWRYHNEQFF	TGTGCCAGCAGCTTTTGGAGGTACCACAATGAGCAGTTCTTC	TRBV7-9	.	TRBJ2-1
CASSQGSAGGGETQYF	TGCGCCAGCAGCCAAGGATCGGCGGGAGGGGGAGAGACCCAGTACTTC	TRBV4-3	TRBD2	TRBJ2-5
CASSLGPNSNQPQHF	TGTGCCAGCAGTTTAGGGCCAAATAGCAATCAGCCCCAGCATTTT	TRBV27	.	TRBJ1-5
CASSWGTGGNYGYTF	TGCGCCAGCAGCTGGGGGACAGGGGGAAACTATGGCTACACCTTC	TRBV5-1	TRBD1	TRBJ1-2
CAGRASGRINGELFF	TGTGCCGGGAGGGCTAGCGGGAGGATCAACGGGGAGCTGTTTTTT	TRBV30	TRBD2	TRBJ2-2
CAWGGQSNTEAFF	TGTGCCTGGGGGGGACAGTCGAACACTGAAGCTTTCTTT	TRBV30	TRBD1	TRBJ1-1
CASSWGGGNPEAFF	TGTGCCAGCTCATGGGGAGGGGGTAATCCTGAAGCTTTCTTT	TRBV18	.	TRBJ1-1
CASSELGGRGKLFF	TGTGCCAGCAGTGAATTGGGAGGTAGAGGAAAACTGTTTTTT	TRBV6-1	.	TRBJ1-4
CSVAGTGGSYEQYF	TGCAGCGTAGCCGGGACAGGGGGTTCTTACGAGCAGTACTTC	TRBV29-1	TRBD1	TRBJ2-7
CASRRFLDGNTIYF	TGTGCCAGTAGACGGTTCCTAGATGGAAACACCATATATTTT	TRBV19	.	TRBJ1-3
CASTDSSGANVLTF	TGCGCCAGCACAGACAGCTCTGGGGCCAACGTCCTGACTTTC	TRBV5-1	.	TRBJ2-6
CASSRSGNTNNEQFF	TGTGCCAGCAGTCGATCCGGGAATACTAACAATGAGCAGTTCTTC	TRBV27	.	TRBJ2-1
CSVPARGELFF	TGCAGCGTTCCGGCGCGGGGGGAGCTGTTTTTT	TRBV29-1	.	TRBJ2-2
CASSLGSEGNEQFF	TGCGCCAGCAGCTTGGGTTCTGAGGGCAATGAGCAGTTCTTC	TRBV5-1	.	TRBJ2-1